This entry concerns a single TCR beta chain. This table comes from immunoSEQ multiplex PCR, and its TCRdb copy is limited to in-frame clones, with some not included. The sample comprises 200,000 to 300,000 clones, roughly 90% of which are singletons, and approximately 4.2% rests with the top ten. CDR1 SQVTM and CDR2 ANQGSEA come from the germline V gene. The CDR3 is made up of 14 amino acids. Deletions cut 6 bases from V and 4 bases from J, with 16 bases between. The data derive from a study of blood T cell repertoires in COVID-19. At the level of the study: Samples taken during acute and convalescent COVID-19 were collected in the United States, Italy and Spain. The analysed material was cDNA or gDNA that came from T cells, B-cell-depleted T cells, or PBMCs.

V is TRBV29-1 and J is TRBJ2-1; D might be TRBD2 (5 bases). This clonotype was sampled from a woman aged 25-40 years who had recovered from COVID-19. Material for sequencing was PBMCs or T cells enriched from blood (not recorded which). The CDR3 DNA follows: TGCAGCGTCCTACGGCAGGAGGTTTACAATGAGCAGTTCTTC. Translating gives CSVLRQEVYNEQFF.